Listed below are T cell receptor beta chains from one sample, sequenced in a study of blood T cell repertoires in COVID-19. Repertoires were generated with immunoSEQ multiplex PCR, while TCRdb's copy carries only in-frame clones and drops some. The table lists around 70,000 clones, about 89% of them singletons. Sequencing was carried out using peripheral blood. The receptors derive from a man in his sixties with acute or convalescent COVID-19. CDR3s include the opening cysteine and the closing phenylalanine or tryptophan. Fields, in order: clone size, J gene, D gene, V gene, CDR3 DNA, CDR3 protein. The D gene is left open where the match is weak. Size is stated for part of the rows, as once, few or many counts, or as a class when the clone is expanded.

clone_size: -
j_call: TRBJ2-1
d_call: TRBD1
v_call: TRBV5-1
cdr3_nt: TGCGCCAGCAGCTTGGGACAGGGGAGATACAATGAGCAGTTCTTC
cdr3_aa: CASSLGQGRYNEQFF

clone_size: -
j_call: TRBJ2-7
d_call: TRBD2
v_call: TRBV2
cdr3_nt: TGTGCCAGCAGTGCCCCAGCGGGGTACTCCTACGAGCAGTACTTC
cdr3_aa: CASSAPAGYSYEQYF

clone_size: -
j_call: TRBJ1-1
d_call: -
v_call: TRBV6-5
cdr3_nt: TGTGCCAGCGGGGGGGACAAGGCTTTCTTT
cdr3_aa: CASGGDKAFF

clone_size: -
j_call: TRBJ2-7
d_call: -
v_call: TRBV30
cdr3_nt: TGTGCCGGATGCGACTGGCTGCCCTGCGAGCAGTACTTC
cdr3_aa: CAGCDWLPCEQYF

clone_size: -
j_call: TRBJ2-5
d_call: -
v_call: TRBV19
cdr3_nt: TGTGCCAGTAGTATGGGTTCAGGGGGTAGCGGGACCCAGTACTTC
cdr3_aa: CASSMGSGGSGTQYF

clone_size: -
j_call: TRBJ2-2
d_call: TRBD2
v_call: TRBV2
cdr3_nt: TGTGCCAGCAGTGCCGGGACTAGATCTCTGGACACCGGGGAGCTGTTTTTT
cdr3_aa: CASSAGTRSLDTGELFF

clone_size: -
j_call: TRBJ2-2
d_call: -
v_call: TRBV7-2
cdr3_nt: TGTGCCAGCAGCGTAATAGCGAAAACCGGGGAGCTGTTTTTT
cdr3_aa: CASSVIAKTGELFF

clone_size: -
j_call: TRBJ1-1
d_call: TRBD1
v_call: TRBV11-2
cdr3_nt: TGTGCCAGCAGCTTAGCCGCACAGGGGGCGGCTTTCTTT
cdr3_aa: CASSLAAQGAAFF

clone_size: -
j_call: TRBJ1-5
d_call: -
v_call: TRBV15
cdr3_nt: TGTGCCACCAGCAGAGATTGGCAGGGCAATCAGCCCCAGCATTTT
cdr3_aa: CATSRDWQGNQPQHF

clone_size: -
j_call: TRBJ1-2
d_call: TRBD1
v_call: TRBV28
cdr3_nt: TGTGCCAGCAGTCCGACCGGGACAGGGGGCAACTATGGCTACACCTTC
cdr3_aa: CASSPTGTGGNYGYTF

clone_size: -
j_call: TRBJ2-5
d_call: TRBD2
v_call: TRBV2
cdr3_nt: TGTGCCAGCAGCCCAAGGAGCGGGAGGCCGGAGACCCAGTACTTC
cdr3_aa: CASSPRSGRPETQYF

clone_size: -
j_call: TRBJ2-5
d_call: TRBD2
v_call: TRBV9
cdr3_nt: TGTGCCAGCAGCCTCGCACTAGCGGGGGTGCAAGAGACCCAGTACTTC
cdr3_aa: CASSLALAGVQETQYF

clone_size: -
j_call: TRBJ1-2
d_call: -
v_call: TRBV29-1
cdr3_nt: TGCAGCGTTGTTGCAGGGCTGTCCGAGTATGGCTACACCTTC
cdr3_aa: CSVVAGLSEYGYTF

clone_size: -
j_call: TRBJ2-3
d_call: -
v_call: TRBV19
cdr3_nt: TGTGCCAGTAGTATCCAGGGCCTCACAGATACGCAGTATTTT
cdr3_aa: CASSIQGLTDTQYF

clone_size: few
j_call: TRBJ1-6
d_call: -
v_call: TRBV2
cdr3_nt: TGTGCCAGCAGTTCAGGACAGAGCCTAAGGTCACCCCTCCACTTT
cdr3_aa: CASSSGQSLRSPLHF

clone_size: -
j_call: TRBJ2-2
d_call: -
v_call: TRBV2
cdr3_nt: TGTGCCAGCAGGCGGGGATCCGTCCCCGGGGAGCTGTTTTTT
cdr3_aa: CASRRGSVPGELFF

clone_size: -
j_call: TRBJ2-5
d_call: -
v_call: TRBV29-1
cdr3_nt: TGCAGCGTGGCCCCGGGAGAGACCCAGTACTTC
cdr3_aa: CSVAPGETQYF

clone_size: -
j_call: TRBJ2-6
d_call: -
v_call: TRBV5-4
cdr3_nt: TGTGCCAGCAGCTTGTTCCGGGACTCACAAGGTTCTGGGGCCAACGTCCTGACTTTC
cdr3_aa: CASSLFRDSQGSGANVLTF

clone_size: -
j_call: TRBJ1-1
d_call: -
v_call: TRBV28
cdr3_nt: TGTGCCAGCAGTCCCCTAGCCGCTGAAGCTTTCTTT
cdr3_aa: CASSPLAAEAFF

clone_size: -
j_call: TRBJ1-2
d_call: -
v_call: TRBV5-1
cdr3_nt: TGCGCCAGCACCACCTCTTCGGCGCAGGGAATTTCTAGTGGCTACACCTTC
cdr3_aa: CASTTSSAQGISSGYTF

clone_size: -
j_call: TRBJ2-5
d_call: TRBD1
v_call: TRBV5-6
cdr3_nt: TGTGCCAGCAGCTTGAAGTACAGGGGGTACCAAGAGACCCAGTACTTC
cdr3_aa: CASSLKYRGYQETQYF

clone_size: -
j_call: TRBJ1-2
d_call: TRBD1
v_call: TRBV12-3/TRBV12-4
cdr3_nt: TGTGCCAGCAGTGGACAGGGGTACTATGGCTACACCTTC
cdr3_aa: CASSGQGYYGYTF

clone_size: -
j_call: TRBJ2-3
d_call: TRBD1
v_call: TRBV5-1
cdr3_nt: TGCGCCAGCAGCAGGGGACAGAGCACAGATACGCAGTATTTT
cdr3_aa: CASSRGQSTDTQYF

clone_size: -
j_call: TRBJ1-1
d_call: -
v_call: TRBV30
cdr3_nt: TGTGCCTGGAGTCGGGGGGGCAACACTGAAGCTTTCTTT
cdr3_aa: CAWSRGGNTEAFF

clone_size: -
j_call: TRBJ2-7
d_call: TRBD2
v_call: TRBV6-2/TRBV6-3
cdr3_nt: TGTGCCAGCAGTTACGGTGGGACTAGCGGGGGAGGGCACTACGAGCAGTACTTC
cdr3_aa: CASSYGGTSGGGHYEQYF

clone_size: -
j_call: TRBJ1-5
d_call: -
v_call: TRBV29-1
cdr3_nt: TGCAGCGTTGGGGGACTCAATCAGCCCCAGCATTTT
cdr3_aa: CSVGGLNQPQHF

clone_size: -
j_call: TRBJ1-5
d_call: TRBD1
v_call: TRBV19
cdr3_nt: TGTGCCAGTACTAGAACAGGGGGCTATCAGCCCCAGCATTTT
cdr3_aa: CASTRTGGYQPQHF

clone_size: few
j_call: TRBJ1-4
d_call: -
v_call: TRBV5-1
cdr3_nt: TGCGCCAGCAGCGAGAATACTAATGAAAAACTGTTTTTT
cdr3_aa: CASSENTNEKLFF

clone_size: -
j_call: TRBJ2-5
d_call: TRBD1
v_call: TRBV7-9
cdr3_nt: TGTGCCAGCAGCCCGGGACAGGGCATCAGTGGGGTAGAGACCCAGTACTTC
cdr3_aa: CASSPGQGISGVETQYF

clone_size: once
j_call: TRBJ2-6
d_call: TRBD1
v_call: TRBV5-1
cdr3_nt: TGCGCCAGCAGCTTGGACAGGGGGTTCTCTGGGGCCAACGTCCTGACTTTC
cdr3_aa: CASSLDRGFSGANVLTF

clone_size: -
j_call: TRBJ1-3
d_call: -
v_call: TRBV7-8
cdr3_nt: TGTGCCAGCAGCCAAGACAGCTCTGGAAACACCATATATTTT
cdr3_aa: CASSQDSSGNTIYF

clone_size: -
j_call: TRBJ2-3
d_call: -
v_call: TRBV30
cdr3_nt: TGTGCCTGGGAGGGGGCGGGACAGCAGTATTTT
cdr3_aa: CAWEGAGQQYF

clone_size: -
j_call: TRBJ2-3
d_call: TRBD2
v_call: TRBV9
cdr3_nt: TGTGCCAGCAGCGTAGTTTGGGGGGGAGATACGCAGTATTTT
cdr3_aa: CASSVVWGGDTQYF

clone_size: -
j_call: TRBJ1-4
d_call: -
v_call: TRBV19
cdr3_nt: TGTGCCAGTAGTATAGATCTTACAGGGAATAATGAAAAACTGTTTTTT
cdr3_aa: CASSIDLTGNNEKLFF

clone_size: -
j_call: TRBJ1-1
d_call: -
v_call: TRBV15
cdr3_nt: TGTGCCACCAGCAGAGGAACGACAGGAAACACTGAAGCTTTCTTT
cdr3_aa: CATSRGTTGNTEAFF

clone_size: few
j_call: TRBJ1-6
d_call: TRBD1
v_call: TRBV30
cdr3_nt: TGTGCCTGGAGTGGGGGGCAGGGGGCCTATAATTCACCCCTCCACTTT
cdr3_aa: CAWSGGQGAYNSPLHF

clone_size: few
j_call: TRBJ2-7
d_call: -
v_call: TRBV30
cdr3_nt: TGTGCCTGGAGTGCCACCTTATTGACAGGTCACAACGAGCAGTACTTC
cdr3_aa: CAWSATLLTGHNEQYF

clone_size: -
j_call: TRBJ2-1
d_call: -
v_call: TRBV5-1
cdr3_nt: TGCGCCAGCAGCTCCCAGGGGAACTACAATGAGCAGTTCTTC
cdr3_aa: CASSSQGNYNEQFF

clone_size: -
j_call: TRBJ2-2
d_call: -
v_call: TRBV13
cdr3_nt: TGTGCCAGCAGCTTAGCCGACCAGGCGGGGCGGAACACCGGGGAGCTGTTTTTT
cdr3_aa: CASSLADQAGRNTGELFF

clone_size: -
j_call: TRBJ1-2
d_call: -
v_call: TRBV5-1
cdr3_nt: TGCGCCAGCAGCTTGGCCGGGAATGACAGGAACTACACCTTC
cdr3_aa: CASSLAGNDRNYTF

clone_size: -
j_call: TRBJ2-5
d_call: TRBD2
v_call: TRBV5-1
cdr3_nt: TGCGCCAGCAGCTTGGGCGGGGGGGCTTTAGAGACCCAGTACTTC
cdr3_aa: CASSLGGGALETQYF

clone_size: -
j_call: TRBJ2-7
d_call: TRBD2
v_call: TRBV5-1
cdr3_nt: TGCGCCAGCAGCCAGACTAGCGGGACCTACGAGCAGTACTTC
cdr3_aa: CASSQTSGTYEQYF

clone_size: -
j_call: TRBJ1-3
d_call: -
v_call: TRBV5-1
cdr3_nt: TGCGCCAGCAGCTTGGGGGGCGGGAGCTCTGGAAACACCATATATTTT
cdr3_aa: CASSLGGGSSGNTIYF

clone_size: few
j_call: TRBJ2-6
d_call: TRBD2
v_call: TRBV19
cdr3_nt: TGTGCCAGTAGTCCGACTAGCGGGGGGGGAACTGGGGCCAACGTCCTGACTTTC
cdr3_aa: CASSPTSGGGTGANVLTF

clone_size: once
j_call: TRBJ2-1
d_call: -
v_call: TRBV24-1
cdr3_nt: TGTGCCACCCAACAGGGGGGGCCCTACAATGAGCAGTTCTTC
cdr3_aa: CATQQGGPYNEQFF

clone_size: -
j_call: TRBJ1-6
d_call: -
v_call: TRBV10-3
cdr3_nt: TGTGCCATCAAGACGGAGTCTAATTCACCCCTCCACTTT
cdr3_aa: CAIKTESNSPLHF

clone_size: -
j_call: TRBJ1-2
d_call: TRBD1
v_call: TRBV9
cdr3_nt: TGTGCCAGCAGCGTGTCTTCAGGGGGCCTCACCTTC
cdr3_aa: CASSVSSGGLTF

clone_size: -
j_call: TRBJ2-3
d_call: -
v_call: TRBV11-1
cdr3_nt: TGTGCCAGCAGCTTAGTGCAGGGGAGCACAGATACGCAGTATTTT
cdr3_aa: CASSLVQGSTDTQYF

clone_size: -
j_call: TRBJ1-4
d_call: -
v_call: TRBV14
cdr3_nt: TGTGCCAGCAGCCAGTCAGGGAATCCAGAAAAACTGTTTTTT
cdr3_aa: CASSQSGNPEKLFF

clone_size: -
j_call: TRBJ2-3
d_call: TRBD1
v_call: TRBV6-6
cdr3_nt: TGTGCCAGCAGGCGTGGACAGGGGGCGCGGGATACGCAGTATTTT
cdr3_aa: CASRRGQGARDTQYF